These 22 T cell receptor beta chains were all obtained from the same sample, sequenced in a study of blood T cell repertoires in COVID-19. TCRdb's table, derived via immunoSEQ multiplex PCR, lists solely in-frame clones and lacks some. The sample has over 60,000 clones, about nine tenths seen once. Sample: peripheral blood. Receptors were obtained from a woman aged 60-75 years with acute or convalescent COVID-19.

The chain employs TRBV10-1 and TRBJ2-7; no firm D call. Germline CDR1 is WNHNN and CDR2 is SYGVQD (reference sequence). CDR3 length equals 16 residues. The ends were cut back, 0 bases at V and 4 bases at J, with 16 bases in the middle. The CDR3 here is CASSESPDVGTYEQYF. The CDR3, as DNA: TGCGCCAGCAGTGAGTCACCCGATGTCGGTACGTACGAGCAGTACTTC.

The V and J genes are TRBV9 and TRBJ2-7, with unresolved D. The V gene lost 1 base and the J gene lost 5 bases, with 10 bases spanning the gap. Germline CDR1 is SGDLS and CDR2 is YYNGEE. The CDR3 length is 13 residues. The chain's CDR3 is CASSVSPVHEQYF. The CDR3 nucleotides are TGTGCCAGCAGCGTATCTCCGGTGCACGAGCAGTACTTC.

This clone was detected only once. The gene calls are TRBV9 and TRBJ1-2, with TRBD1 identical over 9 bases. The length of the CDR3 is 14 residues. After removal of 4 bases from V and 4 bases from J, the junction contained 5 bases not matched to a gene. Germline CDR1 SGDLS, CDR2 YYNGEE. CDR3 bases: TGTGCCAGCAGCCCCTCGACAGGGGGCTATGGCTACACCTTC. It encodes CASSPSTGGYGYTF. Complete variable domain (other parts from reference TRBV9 and TRBJ1-2): DSGVTQTPKHLITATGQRVTLRCSPRSGDLSVYWYQQSLDQGLQFLIQYYNGEERAKGNILERFSAQQFPDLHSELNLSSLELGDSALYFCASSPSTGGYGYTFGSGTRLTVV.

The chain combines TRBV7-2 with TRBJ2-7; 10 bases map to TRBD1. Germline lookup yields CDR1 SGHTA and CDR2 FQGNSA. J gave up 4 bases and V 5 bases, and 5 bases lay outside the gene matches. The CDR3 contains 14 residues. CDR3 in amino acids: CASSLRQGAYEQYF. DNA for the CDR3: TGTGCCAGCAGCCTCAGACAGGGGGCTTACGAGCAGTACTTC.

Concerning this clone itself: The sample carries other DNA sequences with the same CDR3. This chain's CDR3 is CAWRDRGTDTQYF. In DNA form, the CDR3 reads TGTGCCTGGAGGGACAGGGGGACAGATACGCAGTATTTT. The chain uses TRBV30 and TRBJ2-3; the match to TRBD1 covers 10 bases. V lost 3 bases, J lost 3 bases, and 0 bases stayed unmatched. Germline V gene sequence: CDR1 GTSNPN, CDR2 SVGIG (reference sequence). The CDR3 has 13 residues.

The chain recombines TRBV7-8 with TRBJ1-1; D gene ambiguous. V was shortened by 4 bases and J by 5 bases, with 17 bases between the two germline ends. CDR3 length: 15 amino acids. CDR1 and CDR2 from the germline V gene are SGHVS and FQNEAQ. The DNA of the CDR3 is TGTGCCAGCAGCTCTGCAGGACTGGCGGGAACTGAAGCTTTCTTT. This gives the protein CASSSAGLAGTEAFF. Supplemented by reference TRBV7-8 and TRBJ1-1, the full variable domain reads GAGVSQSPRYKVAKRGQDVALRCDPISGHVSLFWYQQALGQGPEFLTYFQNEAQLDKSGLPSDRFFAERPEGSVSTLKIQRTQQEDSAVYLCASSSAGLAGTEAFFGQGTRLTVV.

This clone was picked up one time. V gene TRBV2 combines with J gene TRBJ1-2, with 7 positions matching TRBD1. V gave up 6 bases and J gave up 7 bases; unmatched junction bases: 14. CDR3 length: 15 amino acids. CDR1 and CDR2 (germline): SNHLY, FYNNEI. The CDR3 coding sequence is TGTGCCAGCAGGGCCCTGAAGGGGGCTGGATCTGGCTACACCTTC. Its translation: CASRALKGAGSGYTF.

V and J are TRBV7-9 and TRBJ2-1; weak D call: TRBD2 (7 bases). V was cut by 1 base and J by 7 bases, with 14 bases left in between. Germline lookup yields CDR1 SEHNR and CDR2 FQNEAQ (reference sequence). The CDR3 extends over 15 amino acids. The CDR3 sequence is CASSLEGGRANEQFF. CDR3 bases: TGTGCCAGCAGCTTAGAAGGGGGGAGGGCAAATGAGCAGTTCTTC.

V is TRBV5-6 and J is TRBJ2-7; TRBD1 agrees at 10 bases. The germline V gene encodes CDR1 SGHDT and CDR2 YYEEEE. The CDR3 contains 14 residues. V trimming: 4 bases; J trimming: 4 bases; junction bases outside the gene matches: 5. CDR3 residues: CASSRDRGRYEQYF. CDR3 DNA: TGTGCCAGCAGCAGGGACAGGGGAAGATACGAGCAGTACTTC.

V and J are TRBV3-1 (or the pseudogene TRBV3-2) and TRBJ2-3; 7 nucleotides match TRBD2. CDR1 is LGHDT, CDR2 YNNKEL, per germline (reference sequence). Trimming removed 0 bases from V and 2 bases from J; junction bases left unmatched: 11. The CDR3 spans 18 residues. CDR3: CASSQDHVGGTYTDTQYF. CDR3 DNA: TGTGCCAGCAGCCAAGACCATGTGGGGGGGACCTACACAGATACGCAGTATTTT.

The rearrangement uses TRBV9 and TRBJ2-2, with 9 bases fitting TRBD1. The CDR3 has 15 residues. From germline, CDR1 is SGDLS and CDR2 YYNGEE. V shed 4 bases and J 5 bases; nucleotides not matched to a gene: 6. The DNA for the CDR3 is TGTGCCAGCAGCCCTGGGACAGGGAATACCGGGGAGCTGTTTTTT. Its translation: CASSPGTGNTGELFF.

The chain carries TRBV24-1 and TRBJ2-1; D perhaps matches TRBD2 (7 bases). CDR3 length equals 14 residues. V lost 9 bases, J lost 6 bases, and 17 bases lay in between. CDR1 is KGHDR, CDR2 SFDVKD, per germline. The CDR3 DNA follows: TGTGCCACCGACGAAAGGGGGGGGCCCAATGAGCAGTTCTTC. As protein: CATDERGGPNEQFF.

In nucleotides, the CDR3 is TGTGCCAGCACCCCCTCGGACTACTATGGCTACACCTTC. This translates into CASTPSDYYGYTF. The chain has TRBV3-1 (or the pseudogene TRBV3-2) and TRBJ1-2; D not resolved. The CDR3 extends over 13 amino acids. CDR1 is LGHDT, CDR2 YNNKEL, per germline (reference sequence). Trimming removed 7 bases from V and 3 bases from J, with 12 bases in between.

This chain's CDR3 is CASSYRSVTDTQYF. DNA of the CDR3: TGTGCCAGCAGTTACAGGAGCGTGACAGATACGCAGTATTTT. The chain links TRBV6-5 to TRBJ2-3; D is unclear. In germline, CDR1 is MNHEY, CDR2 SVGAGI. Trimming removed 2 bases at V and 3 bases at J, with 9 bases between. This CDR3 region has 14 residues.

The chain carries TRBV30 and TRBJ1-3; D gene unclear. CDR1 and CDR2 (germline): GTSNPN, SVGIG (reference sequence). Between the trimmed V and J ends, which lost 4 bases and 0 bases, there was a span of 7 bases. This CDR3 is built from 13 residues. In DNA, the CDR3 is TGTGCCTGGACACCGGGCTCTGGAAACACCATATATTTT. Translating gives CAWTPGSGNTIYF.

This chain links TRBV28 with TRBJ1-1; the D is unclear. Looked up from germline, CDR1 is MDHEN and CDR2 is SYDVKM. The germline V and J ends were trimmed by 5 bases and 2 bases, with 6 bases remaining between them. The CDR3 spans 12 residues. The CDR3 here is CASSPLNTEAFF. As DNA, the CDR3 is TGTGCCAGCAGTCCACTTAACACTGAAGCTTTCTTT. The entire variable domain, with the rest obtained from reference TRBV28 and TRBJ1-1, is as follows: DVKVTQSSRYLVKRTGEKVFLECVQDMDHENMFWYRQDPGLGLRLIYFSYDVKMKEKGDIPEGYSVSREKKERFSLILESASTNQTSMYLCASSPLNTEAFFGQGTRLTVV.

This rearrangement joins TRBV18 to TRBJ2-1; 10 nucleotides match TRBD1. Germline CDR1 KGHSH, CDR2 LQKENI. This CDR3 has 15 amino acids. The J segment lost 7 bases and the V segment lost 2 bases, leaving 5 bases of the junction unmatched. DNA for the CDR3: TGTGCCAGCTCACCATCTAGGACAGGGGGAAATGAGCAGTTCTTC. Amino acids: CASSPSRTGGNEQFF.

The chain employs TRBV14 and TRBJ1-2, with TRBD1 matching over 10 bases. The length of the CDR3 is 18 residues. The trim removed 0 bases at V and 4 bases at J, leaving 11 bases unmatched. Germline V gene lookup returns CDR1 SGHDN and CDR2 FVKESK. The CDR3 sequence: CASSQEIDRGRGSYGYTF. In DNA form, the CDR3 reads TGTGCCAGCAGCCAAGAGATAGACAGGGGGCGAGGTAGCTATGGCTACACCTTC.

This sequence joins TRBV3-1 (or the pseudogene TRBV3-2) and TRBJ2-1, with 13 bases identical to TRBD2. This CDR3 region has 17 residues. Trimming cost V 0 bases and J 2 bases; bases outside gene matches: 1. Germline V gene sequence: CDR1 LGHDT, CDR2 YNNKEL (reference sequence). CDR3 protein: CASSQELAGGPYNEQFF. CDR3 DNA sequence: TGTGCCAGCAGCCAAGAACTAGCGGGGGGGCCCTACAATGAGCAGTTCTTC.

J is TRBJ1-6 and V is TRBV7-6; 7 positions agree with TRBD1. CDR3 length: 17 amino acids. The ends lost 5 bases at V and 9 bases at J; junction bases unmatched: 16. Germline loops: CDR1 SGHVS, CDR2 FNYEAQ. CDR3 residues: CASSLRQGGGLGSPLHF. The CDR3 DNA is TGTGCCAGCAGCCTGCGACAGGGAGGAGGCTTAGGTTCACCCCTCCACTTT.

The chain employs TRBV6-4 and TRBJ2-6; maybe TRBD1 (6 bases). Trimming left V 7 bases short and J 0 bases short, with 16 bases between. Germline values: CDR1 MRHNA, CDR2 SNTAGT. The CDR3 has 17 amino acids. The CDR3 protein is CASIPDRIRSGANVLTF. CDR3 sequence (DNA): TGTGCCAGCATACCCGACAGGATCCGCTCTGGGGCCAACGTCCTGACTTTC.

The chain carries TRBV5-1 and TRBJ2-1; D is undetermined. The germline V gene encodes CDR1 SGHRS and CDR2 YFSETQ. CDR3 length: 12 amino acids. The ends were cut back, 0 bases at V and 9 bases at J, with 7 bases in the middle. The DNA of the CDR3 is TGCGCCAGCAGCTTGGCGGGTTCTGAGCAGTTCTTC. Its translation: CASSLAGSEQFF.